The 6 T cell receptor beta chains presented below share a single source sample, sequenced in a study of tumor and adjacent non-tumor tissue in lung cancer. This sample's RNA came from whole unsorted tissue. The library came from three nested PCR rounds adapted from ARM-PCR protocols. Via MiXCR, TCRdb re-called the multiplex PCR reads, giving one row per CDR3 protein. The profile shows roughly 66,000 distinct CDR3 sequences, 73% of them singletons. The sequenced sample was lung tumor tissue. Source of these receptors: a man in his sixties with non-small cell lung cancer.

As regards this clonotype: At one of its ends the junction is not consistent with the germline gene, which may arise from a read error. This chain connects TRBV20-1 to TRBJ2-2, with 11 bases lining up with TRBD2. The length of the CDR3 is 17 residues. The germline V gene encodes CDR1 DFQATT and CDR2 SNEGSKA (reference sequence). The CDR3 is CSARHLSSGRETWELFF. As DNA, the CDR3 is TGCAGTGCTAGACATCTTAGTAGCGGGAGGGAGACCTGGGAACTGTTTTTT.

For this clonotype: A much larger clone lies one base from this, so it may be a read error. J is TRBJ1-1 and V is TRBV28, with TRBD1 identical over 10 bases. From germline, CDR1 is MDHEN and CDR2 SYDVKM. This CDR3 has 15 residues. CDR3 sequence: CASSLPGTGATEDFF. The CDR3, as DNA: TGTGCCAGCAGCCTTCCCGGGACAGGGGCAACTGAAGATTTCTTT.

As regards this clonotype: The conserved final phenylalanine or tryptophan is absent from the CDR3, which likely points to a read error. This chain links TRBV5-6 with TRBJ2-3, with 9 bases that match TRBD1. The CDR3 consists of 16 residues. From germline, CDR1 is SGHDT and CDR2 YYEEEE. The CDR3 loop is CASSGETGGGTETQYS. CDR3 DNA sequence: TGTGCCAGCAGCGGCGAGACAGGGGGTGGAACAGAAACGCAGTATTCT.

This clonotype was detected once. A read error may produce the germline difference seen at one junction end. The rearrangement joins TRBV12-3 or TRBV12-4 to TRBJ2-7, with D unclear. CDR3 size: 10 residues. The CDR3 nucleotides read TGCGCCGGCAGCCCGATAGAGCAGTACTTC. This codes for CAGSPIEQYF.

The J gene is TRBJ2-7, the V gene TRBV20-1; 7 bases agree with TRBD2. The germline gives CDR1 DFQATT, CDR2 SNEGSKA (reference sequence). J lost 7 bases, V lost 8 bases, and 23 bases had no gene match. This CDR3 region has 16 residues. The CDR3 protein is CSLTSLTQRDLYEQYF. In DNA form, the CDR3 reads TGCAGTCTCACATCTTTGACTCAGCGGGACCTCTATGAGCAGTACTTC.

Details on this clonotype: This CDR3 is missing its conserved last phenylalanine or tryptophan, likely due to a read error. The DNA is left out, because the CDR3 cannot be placed on it with certainty; the CDR3 is given as TCRdb lists it. The rearrangement joins TRBV5-4 to TRBJ2-1. The CDR3 is 13 residues long, ends included. CDR1 is SGHNT and CDR2 is YYREEE in the germline V gene (reference sequence). CDR3 loop: CERRLGLRNERLL.